The 21 T cell receptor beta chains listed next were all sequenced from one sample in a study of blood T cell repertoires in COVID-19. The data were produced by immunoSEQ multiplex PCR, yet TCRdb's version contains in-frame clones alone and is incomplete. The sample carries under 70,000 clones, 70% to 85% recorded once. The sample consisted of peripheral blood. All receptors come from a woman older than 75 with active or convalescent COVID-19.

The V gene is TRBV18, the J gene TRBJ1-1, with a weak D call TRBD1 (5 bases). This CDR3 has 17 amino acids. CDR1 KGHSH and CDR2 LQKENI come from the germline V gene. The V and J ends lost 3 bases and 1 base respectively, with 18 bases between them. The CDR3 DNA is TGTGCCAGCTCACCCGGTGGGGGGGTTGGTAAGAACACTGAAGCTTTCTTT. Translating it yields CASSPGGGVGKNTEAFF.

The rearrangement links TRBV11-3 to TRBJ2-2; the match to TRBD1 covers 8 bases. The CDR3 spans 15 residues. Losses at the gene ends were 10 bases for V and 7 bases for J; bases not matched to a gene: 14. From germline, CDR1 is SGHNT and CDR2 YENEEA. The CDR3 protein is CAIRTGRSVDGELFF. DNA of the CDR3: TGTGCCATCCGGACAGGGAGGAGTGTAGACGGGGAGCTGTTTTTT.

The chain couples TRBV18 to TRBJ1-2; TRBD1 matches 7 bases. J lost 8 bases, V lost 3 bases, and 12 bases had no gene match. This CDR3 comprises 15 residues. Germline V gene data show CDR1 as KGHSH and CDR2 as LQKENI. CDR3 DNA: TGTGCCAGCTCACCCGGGACAGCTTCTATCGGCGGCTACACCTTC. Translation: CASSPGTASIGGYTF.

The CDR3 loop is CAIATTKETQYF. In DNA, the CDR3 is TGTGCCATCGCGACTACCAAAGAGACCCAGTACTTC. The rearrangement links TRBV10-3 to TRBJ2-5; TRBD2 is a possible D gene (5 bases). CDR1 and CDR2 (germline): ENHRY, SYGVKD. V was cut by 8 bases and J by 3 bases, with 10 bases left in between. The CDR3 has 12 amino acids.

This chain links TRBV12-5 with TRBJ1-5; 10 bases are a match to TRBD1. CDR1 LGHNT and CDR2 FRNRAP come from the germline V gene. With 4 bases clipped from V and 1 base from J, the junction kept 10 bases outside the gene matches. There are 18 residues in the CDR3. The CDR3 nucleotides read TGTGCTAGTGGTTGGCCGGGACAGGGGATTGAGAGCAATCAGCCCCAGCATTTT. Protein sequence: CASGWPGQGIESNQPQHF.

The V call is TRBV3-1 (or the pseudogene TRBV3-2), the J call TRBJ2-7, with D possibly being TRBD1 (5 bases). Germline V CDR1 and CDR2: LGHDT, YNNKEL (reference sequence). The germline V and J ends were trimmed by 5 bases and 3 bases, with 14 bases remaining between them. The CDR3 spans 14 residues. The DNA of the CDR3 is TGTGCCAGCAGCACCATGTTGGGGCTCTACGAGCAGTACTTC. It is translated as CASSTMLGLYEQYF.

In this sample, this clone turned up once. J is TRBJ2-3 and V is TRBV29-1; TRBD1 is a possible D gene (6 bases). There are 16 residues in the CDR3. The V gene's germline CDR1 is SQVTM and CDR2 ANQGSEA. Trimming took 6 bases from V and 0 from J, leaving 19 bases between them. The CDR3 sequence is CSVATIPGQSTDTQYF. The DNA of the CDR3 is TGCAGCGTCGCGACGATCCCTGGACAGAGCACAGATACGCAGTATTTT.

The chain employs TRBV2 and TRBJ2-6; D might be TRBD2 (7 bases). Trimming cost V 6 bases and J 0 bases, with 18 bases left between them. Germline lookup yields CDR1 SNHLY and CDR2 FYNNEI. The CDR3 spans 18 residues. This CDR3 is CASRADRGASSGANVLTF. As DNA, the CDR3 is TGTGCCAGCAGAGCAGATCGGGGGGCGAGCTCTGGGGCCAACGTCCTGACTTTC.

V is TRBV5-1 and J is TRBJ1-1, with D possibly matching TRBD1 (5 bases). CDR3 length equals 15 residues. V was shortened by 3 bases and J by 0 bases, with 12 bases between the two germline ends. Germline V lookup: CDR1 SGHRS, CDR2 YFSETQ. The CDR3: CASSSLQGVNTEAFF. CDR3 coding DNA: TGCGCCAGCAGCTCCTTACAAGGGGTGAACACTGAAGCTTTCTTT.

The V gene is TRBV5-1, the J gene TRBJ1-2, with a tentative D call TRBD1 (5 bases). Germline CDR1 and CDR2: SGHRS and YFSETQ. This CDR3 has 14 residues. V gave up 0 bases and J gave up 4 bases, with 10 bases separating them. CDR3 amino acids: CASSLVGASYGYTF. The CDR3, as DNA: TGCGCCAGCAGCTTGGTAGGGGCGAGCTATGGCTACACCTTC.

The chain joins TRBV5-1 to TRBJ1-1, with D possibly TRBD1 on 6 matching bases. The CDR3 consists of 13 residues. Germline CDR1 and CDR2: SGHRS and YFSETQ. V lost 9 bases and J 1 base, leaving 13 bases between the germline ends. DNA of the CDR3: TGCGCCACCCATGAACAGGGGAACACTGAAGCTTTCTTT. Its translation is CATHEQGNTEAFF.

The gene calls are TRBV4-1 and TRBJ2-5; the match to TRBD2 covers 10 bases. J was trimmed by 3 bases and V by 4 bases; bases with no gene match: 2. The CDR3 covers 14 residues. Germline V gene sequence: CDR1 MGHRA, CDR2 YSYEKL. In nucleotides, the CDR3 is TGCGCCAGCAGCCCCACTAGCGGGGAAGAGACCCAGTACTTC. Protein sequence: CASSPTSGEETQYF.

The chain combines TRBV6-6 with TRBJ2-3; TRBD2 matches at 12 bases. From germline, CDR1 is MNHNY and CDR2 SVGAGI (reference sequence). The length of the CDR3 is 18 residues. Trimming cost V 5 bases and J 0 bases; bases outside gene matches: 9. As DNA, the CDR3 is TGTGCCAGCAGTCTTACTAGCGGGGGGCCGCCTAGCACAGATACGCAGTATTTT. Translated: CASSLTSGGPPSTDTQYF.

A few counts support this clone. The V gene is TRBV10-2, the J gene TRBJ2-1; 11 bases fit TRBD1. V shed 10 bases, J shed 9 bases, and the junction held 14 bases outside the gene matches. This CDR3 has 15 residues. CDR1 is WSHSY and CDR2 is SAAADI in the germline V gene. This chain's CDR3 is CATNSRDRGDGEQFF. The CDR3, as DNA: TGCGCCACCAATTCCCGGGACAGGGGGGATGGTGAGCAGTTCTTC.

The chain couples TRBV24-1 to TRBJ1-2; TRBD1 is a possible D gene (6 bases). V lost 5 bases to trimming and J lost 10 bases, with 13 bases between them. The CDR3 consists of 12 residues. Germline CDR1 reads KGHDR; CDR2 reads SFDVKD. In nucleotides, the CDR3 is TGTGCCACCAGTGGCCCTACAGGGATCTACACCTTC. It is translated as CATSGPTGIYTF.

This clone has at least ten counts. V gene TRBV7-3 combines with J gene TRBJ1-1, with 7 bases that match TRBD1. The CDR3 is made up of 19 amino acids. The germline gives CDR1 SGHTA, CDR2 FQGTGA. V lost 2 bases to trimming and J lost 1 base; unmatched junction nucleotides: 16. In nucleotides, the CDR3 is TGTGCCAGCAGCTTATGGTCGGTGGGGGACAGATTCCGGAACACTGAAGCTTTCTTT. Translation: CASSLWSVGDRFRNTEAFF.

The genes are TRBV7-2 and TRBJ1-4; 7 bases align to TRBD1. J gave up 2 bases and V 7 bases, and 4 bases lay outside the gene matches. The germline CDR1 and CDR2 sequences are SGHTA and FQGNSA. The CDR3 covers 14 residues. The CDR3 reads CASTLDRTNEKLFF. CDR3 DNA sequence: TGTGCCAGCACCCTGGACAGGACTAATGAAAAACTGTTTTTT.

The chain carries TRBV20-1 and TRBJ2-5; 8 bases are a match to TRBD1. The junction had 1 base not matched to a gene; V was cut back by 5 bases and J by 5 bases. Germline V gives CDR1 DFQATT, CDR2 SNEGSKA (reference sequence). The CDR3 length is 11 residues. Here the CDR3 reads CSAYRGETQYF. In DNA, the CDR3 is TGCAGTGCTTACAGGGGGGAGACCCAGTACTTC.

The chain joins TRBV12-3 or TRBV12-4 to TRBJ1-1; no clear D. The CDR3 loop spans 12 amino acids. Trimming took 0 bases from V and 10 from J, leaving 9 bases between them. CDR3 bases: TGTGCCAGCAGTTTAGCATCGGGAGTAGCTTTCTTT. Encoded protein: CASSLASGVAFF.

This clone has a handful of counts. The chain links TRBV9 to TRBJ1-2; D might be TRBD1 (5 bases). CDR1 and CDR2 (germline): SGDLS, YYNGEE. This CDR3 region has 15 residues. V was clipped by 2 bases and J by 6 bases, with 17 bases between them. The CDR3 spells CASSVDSRWGDGYTF. CDR3 DNA sequence: TGTGCCAGCAGCGTCGACAGCCGCTGGGGGGATGGCTACACCTTC.

The chain couples TRBV19 to TRBJ1-4; 8 positions agree with TRBD1. The trim removed 5 bases at V and 7 bases at J, leaving 9 bases unmatched. The CDR3 has 15 residues. Germline V gene data show CDR1 as LNHDA and CDR2 as SQIVND (reference sequence). In DNA form, the CDR3 reads TGTGCCAGTAGTCAGCCTGGACAGGGAAGTGAAAAACTGTTTTTT. This sequence encodes CASSQPGQGSEKLFF.